This T cell receptor beta chain was recorded in a study of CD8+ T cells in alopecia areata. Described treatment: oral pan-JAK inhibitor, 5-10 mg twice daily. Germline V gene data show CDR1 as SEHNR and CDR2 as FQNEAQ (reference sequence). The CDR3 contains 14 residues. Trimming cost V 5 bases and J 5 bases, with 16 bases left between them. The sequencing template was cDNA reverse transcribed from extracted RNA. Clones were read by immunoSEQ multiplex PCR, and TCRdb kept only the in-frame ones, dropping some. The sample carries 150,000 to 200,000 clones, about two thirds recorded once. This chain uses TRBV7-9 with TRBJ2-7, with a weak D call TRBD1 (6 bases). This receptor was obtained from a human donor with alopecia areata. Source: CD4+ T cells sorted from blood, taken at week 4, from a patient treated with tofacitinib. CDR3 DNA: TGTGCCAGCAGCCACCGGGCACGGGACAACGAGCAGTACTTC. Translated, it gives CASSHRARDNEQYF.